This entry lists 20 T cell receptor beta chains sequenced from one sample in a study of CD8 T cells in Susac syndrome. The RNA input was about 0.5 to 1 ug, and it was reverse transcribed with random hexamers. TCRdb reprocessed the immunoSEQ multiplex PCR reads with MiXCR, giving one entry per CDR3 protein. The data hold roughly 140,000 distinct CDR3 sequences, with approximately 94% observed a single time. Sequencing was performed on CD8+ T cells from PBMCs. These receptors were obtained from a human donor with multiple sclerosis.

The chain couples TRBV27 to TRBJ2-4; D unclear. The CDR3 has 15 amino acids. The germline CDR1 and CDR2 sequences are MNHEY and SMNVEV (reference sequence). Trimming pared 6 bases from V and 2 bases from J, leaving 14 bases between. CDR3 protein: CASSFTPPSKNIQYF. CDR3 DNA sequence: TGTGCCAGCAGCTTTACCCCCCCCTCCAAAAACATTCAGTACTTC.

The chain employs TRBV29-1 and TRBJ1-2; D uncertain. Germline CDR1 SQVTM, CDR2 ANQGSEA. Trimming stripped 6 bases from V and 6 bases from J, with 14 bases between. CDR3 length: 12 amino acids. The CDR3 loop reads CSVMGGMHGYTF. The CDR3 DNA reads as TGCAGCGTGATGGGAGGGATGCATGGCTACACCTTC.

The gene calls are TRBV27 and TRBJ1-2; 8 nucleotides agree with TRBD1. Germline CDR1 reads MNHEY; CDR2 reads SMNVEV (reference sequence). Germline trimming cut 4 bases from V and 8 bases from J; bases unmatched to any gene: 6. The CDR3 covers 13 residues. In nucleotides, the CDR3 is TGTGCCAGCAGTTATCGGACAGGGCAAGGCTACACCTTC. Translation: CASSYRTGQGYTF.

The chain joins TRBV11-2 to TRBJ1-6; the D is unclear. Looked up from germline, CDR1 is SGHAT and CDR2 is FQNNGV. This CDR3 has 13 residues. Trimming removed 7 bases from V and 10 bases from J, with 14 bases in between. The CDR3 DNA follows: TGTGCCAGCATGGGCGGAGGAGGGTCACCCCTCCACTTT. It codes for CASMGGGGSPLHF. Using reference TRBV11-2 and TRBJ1-6 for the parts outside the CDR3, the full variable domain is EAGVAQSPRYKIIEKRQSVAFWCNPISGHATLYWYQQILGQGPKLLIQFQNNGVVDDSQLPKDRFSAERLKGVDSTLKIQPAKLEDSAVYLCASMGGGGSPLHFGNGTRLTVT.

The gene calls are TRBV28 and TRBJ2-7; D is perhaps TRBD2 (5 bases). This CDR3 is built from 15 residues. In germline, CDR1 is MDHEN, CDR2 SYDVKM. The V end lost 6 bases, the J end lost 4 bases, and 19 bases lay between the germline ends. This chain's CDR3 is CASSKLSGIRYEQYF. CDR3 coding DNA: TGTGCCAGCAGCAAACTCTCGGGGATTAGGTACGAGCAGTACTTC.

The chain is built from TRBV29-1 and TRBJ1-1, with 7 bases lining up with TRBD1. J was trimmed by 5 bases and V by 7 bases; bases with no gene match: 4. Per germline, CDR1 SQVTM and CDR2 ANQGSEA. This CDR3 is built from 11 residues. The CDR3, as DNA: TGCAGCGATTACAGGGGAACTGAAGCTTTCTTT. Protein product: CSDYRGTEAFF.

V and J are TRBV28 and TRBJ1-6, with D unresolved. With 2 bases removed from V and 0 bases from J, the gap between germline ends came to 8 bases. The CDR3 has 16 amino acids. The V gene's germline CDR1 is MDHEN and CDR2 SYDVKM. This chain's CDR3 is CASSLKRSSYNSPLHF. In DNA form, the CDR3 reads TGTGCCAGCAGTTTAAAGAGAAGCTCCTATAATTCACCCCTCCACTTT.

The chain is built from TRBV9 and TRBJ1-5, with 7 bases lining up with TRBD1. Losses at the gene ends were 3 bases for V and 5 bases for J; bases not matched to a gene: 11. CDR3 length equals 16 residues. Germline CDR1 is SGDLS and CDR2 is YYNGEE. The CDR3 is CASSEGGGTAHQPQHF. The CDR3 DNA sequence: TGTGCCAGCAGCGAGGGAGGAGGGACAGCCCATCAGCCCCAGCATTTT. Full variable domain (missing parts from reference TRBV9 and TRBJ1-5): DSGVTQTPKHLITATGQRVTLRCSPRSGDLSVYWYQQSLDQGLQFLIQYYNGEERAKGNILERFSAQQFPDLHSELNLSSLELGDSALYFCASSEGGGTAHQPQHFGDGTRLSIL.

V gene TRBV14 combines with J gene TRBJ2-1; 7 bases are shared with TRBD2. The CDR3 contains 16 residues. Germline V CDR1 and CDR2: SGHDN, FVKESK. V shed 5 bases, J shed 5 bases, and the junction held 12 bases outside the gene matches. The CDR3 DNA reads as TGTGCCAGCAGCTTCGCACGGGGGGTTCGGGACAATGAGCAGTTCTTC. This sequence encodes CASSFARGVRDNEQFF.

This clonotype has only one observation. CDR3 nucleotides: TGCAGTGCTAGAGATTACGCCGGGACGTCTTACGAGCAGTACTTC. It yields the protein CSARDYAGTSYEQYF. The genes are TRBV20-1 and TRBJ2-7; D might be TRBD1 or TRBD2, each matching 5 bases. Between the trimmed V and J ends, which lost 0 bases and 4 bases, there was a span of 16 bases. The germline V gene encodes CDR1 DFQATT and CDR2 SNEGSKA (reference sequence). The CDR3 contains 15 residues.

This clonotype is a singleton in its sample. The gene calls are TRBV14 and TRBJ2-1; TRBD2 matches 8 bases. V was clipped by 4 bases and J by 7 bases; unmatched bases: 9. The CDR3 covers 15 residues. Per germline, CDR1 SGHDN and CDR2 FVKESK. The CDR3 loop is CASSPRGGYRNEQFF. CDR3 DNA: TGTGCCAGCAGCCCTCGGGGGGGCTATAGAAATGAGCAGTTCTTC.

The chain joins TRBV25-1 to TRBJ2-3; either TRBD1 or TRBD2 may supply D (5 bases each). The germline CDR1 and CDR2 sequences are MGHDK and SYGVNS. V was pared by 8 bases and J by 4 bases, with 16 bases between. This CDR3 is built from 14 residues. The CDR3 sequence: CASRGDRPPDTQYF. Written as DNA, the CDR3 is TGTGCCAGCCGTGGGGACCGCCCGCCAGATACGCAGTATTTT.

DNA of the CDR3: TGCAGCACCGGAATAGCGGGGGGATACAATGAGCAGTTCTTC. It encodes CSTGIAGGYNEQFF. This sequence joins TRBV29-1 and TRBJ2-1; TRBD2 aligns across 10 bases. The CDR3 length is 14 residues. CDR1 and CDR2 (germline): SQVTM, ANQGSEA. The junction had 8 bases not matched to a gene; V was cut back by 8 bases and J by 4 bases.

The V gene is TRBV27, the J gene TRBJ2-1; D may be TRBD2 (6 bases). Deletions cut 3 bases from V and 8 bases from J, with 11 bases between. Germline V gene sequence: CDR1 MNHEY, CDR2 SMNVEV (reference sequence). The CDR3 loop spans 13 amino acids. The CDR3 here is CASSLVGGDEQFF. The CDR3 DNA reads TGTGCCAGCAGTTTGGTGGGAGGCGATGAGCAGTTCTTC.

The chain is built from TRBV12-5 and TRBJ2-5; unclear D gene. Per germline, CDR1 LGHNT and CDR2 FRNRAP. Trimming stripped 1 base from V and 5 bases from J, with 14 bases between. The CDR3 runs to 15 residues. DNA of the CDR3: TGTGCTAGTGGTTTGGGTCGTGGGCCGAGGGAGACCCAGTACTTC. Its protein product is CASGLGRGPRETQYF.

The chain links TRBV2 to TRBJ2-7; tentatively, D is TRBD1 (5 bases). Trimming removed 6 bases from V and 3 bases from J, with 18 bases in between. Germline CDR1 is SNHLY and CDR2 is FYNNEI. The CDR3 is made up of 15 amino acids. The CDR3, as DNA: TGTGCCAGCAGGATTGGGGCGGCGTTGAACTACGAGCAGTACTTC. This gives the protein CASRIGAALNYEQYF.

The chain has TRBV12-5 and TRBJ2-7; 12 nucleotides agree with TRBD2. The CDR3 is 16 residues long. The germline CDR1 and CDR2 sequences are LGHNT and FRNRAP. Trimming at V came to 3 bases and at J to 0 bases, leaving 3 bases not matched to a gene. CDR3 loop: CASGFTSGGLSYEQYF. CDR3 bases: TGTGCTAGTGGTTTTACTAGCGGGGGGCTCTCCTACGAGCAGTACTTC. Complete variable domain (other parts from reference TRBV12-5 and TRBJ2-7): DARVTQTPRHKVTEMGQEVTMRCQPILGHNTVFWYRQTMMQGLELLAYFRNRAPLDDSGMPKDRFSAEMPDATLATLKIQPSEPRDSAVYFCASGFTSGGLSYEQYFGPGTRLTVT.

This clonotype was observed a handful of times. The CDR3 DNA reads as TGTGCCAGTAGTTCAGGGGGGAACACTGAAGCTTTCTTT. Protein sequence: CASSSGGNTEAFF. The chain carries TRBV19 and TRBJ1-1, with 7 bases aligning to TRBD1. Looked up from germline, CDR1 is LNHDA and CDR2 is SQIVND (reference sequence). V lost 5 bases to trimming and J lost 1 base; unmatched junction nucleotides: 1. The CDR3 runs to 13 residues.

The chain joins TRBV20-1 to TRBJ2-7; TRBD1 matches at 8 bases. Germline V CDR1 and CDR2: DFQATT, SNEGSKA (reference sequence). This CDR3 contains 14 residues. J was trimmed by 2 bases and V by 3 bases; bases with no gene match: 6. The CDR3 bases are TGCAGTGCTAGTAACAGGGGGACCACCTACGAGCAGTACTTC. Encoded protein: CSASNRGTTYEQYF.

The genes are TRBV28 and TRBJ2-5, with 11 bases fitting TRBD2. The CDR3 covers 16 residues. After removal of 3 bases from V and 2 bases from J, the junction contained 5 bases not matched to a gene. Germline V CDR1 and CDR2: MDHEN, SYDVKM. CDR3 bases: TGTGCCAGCAGTTTTTTTAGCGGGGGGGAGCAAGAGACCCAGTACTTC. Translating it yields CASSFFSGGEQETQYF.